This entry lists 27 T cell receptor beta chains sequenced from one sample in a study of T-cell reconstitution after alpha-beta-depleted transplantation in children. Unique molecular identifiers were used to barcode this TCRbeta library. TCRdb processed the PCR reads anew with MiXCR; each CDR3 protein has one entry. Of about 340,000 distinct CDR3 sequences listed, 10% to 13% were seen once; the top ten hold less than 2.5%. The specimen was PBMCs from the stem cell graft donor, collected from the stem cell graft. The receptors derive from a human donor who donated a stem cell graft to a child with acute lymphoblastic leukemia.

The genes are TRBV7-6 and TRBJ2-2; tentatively, D is TRBD1 (8 bases). CDR1 is SGHVS, CDR2 FNYEAQ, per germline. Trimming left V 3 bases short and J 0 bases short, with 17 bases between. The CDR3 contains 18 residues. The chain's CDR3 is CASSFLGGGQANTGELFF. The CDR3 nucleotides are TGTGCCAGCAGCTTCTTAGGGGGGGGACAGGCGAACACCGGGGAGCTGTTTTTT.

This clonotype appeared a few times. The chain employs TRBV5-1 and TRBJ2-6; weak D call: TRBD1 (5 bases). This CDR3 is 15 amino acids long. In germline, CDR1 is SGHRS, CDR2 YFSETQ. The germline V and J ends were trimmed by 3 bases and 0 bases, with 7 bases remaining between them. CDR3 coding DNA: TGCGCCAGCAGCTCACAGGCCTCTGGGGCCAACGTCCTGACTTTC. Amino acids: CASSSQASGANVLTF.

This clonotype was detected ten times or more. The V gene is TRBV15, the J gene TRBJ1-5; 7 bases match TRBD1. The CDR3 runs 15 residues. Germline-derived CDR1 and CDR2 are LNHNV and YYDKDF (reference sequence). J was trimmed by 7 bases and V by 1 base; bases with no gene match: 7. The CDR3 protein is CATSRVRQGGQPQHF. The CDR3 DNA reads as TGTGCCACCAGCAGAGTGAGGCAGGGGGGACAGCCCCAGCATTTT.

Only a few counts were recorded for this clonotype. The genes are TRBV7-9 and TRBJ2-7; D is perhaps TRBD2 (6 bases). This CDR3 spans 13 amino acids. CDR1 is SEHNR, CDR2 FQNEAQ, per germline (reference sequence). The germline V and J ends were trimmed by 4 bases and 7 bases, with 14 bases remaining between them. DNA of the CDR3: TGTGCCAGCAGCTCGGGCGGGACGAGGGAGCAGTACTTC. Protein: CASSSGGTREQYF.

With regard to this clonotype: At one end, the junction sequence differs from germline, possibly due to a read error. This chain joins TRBV4-2 and TRBJ2-7; no definite D call. The germline CDR1 and CDR2 sequences are LGHNA and YNFKEQ. The CDR3 runs to 14 residues. Here the CDR3 reads CASSPVGLSCEQYF. DNA of the CDR3: TGTGCCAGCAGCCCCGTGGGCCTCTCCTGCGAGCAGTACTTC.

This clonotype has only a few counts. This chain links TRBV6-2 or TRBV6-3 with TRBJ2-3, with D perhaps assigned TRBD1 or TRBD2 (7 bases each). The CDR3 consists of 13 residues. Germline V gene sequence: CDR1 MNHEY, CDR2 SVGEGT. V was trimmed by 0 bases and J by 11 bases, leaving 12 bases between them. The CDR3 DNA sequence: TGTGCCAGCAGTTACTCGAGCGGGACAGAGCAGTATTTT. Its protein is CASSYSSGTEQYF.

This clonotype has just a few counts. This chain connects TRBV6-1 to TRBJ1-2, with TRBD1 as a possible D gene (5 bases). V was clipped by 7 bases and J by 3 bases, with 18 bases between them. The V gene's germline CDR1 is MNHNS and CDR2 SASEGT. The CDR3 length is 15 residues. The chain's CDR3 is CASINGGDRDYGYTF. As DNA, the CDR3 is TGTGCCAGCATCAACGGGGGGGACCGGGACTATGGCTACACCTTC.

This clonotype has just a few counts. The V gene is TRBV5-1, the J gene TRBJ1-1; 9 bases are a match to TRBD1. Germline loops: CDR1 SGHRS, CDR2 YFSETQ. V was pared by 4 bases and J by 0 bases, with 10 bases of the junction left unmatched. The CDR3 loop spans 17 amino acids. For the CDR3, the DNA is TGCGCCAGCAGCAGGGGGACAGGGCGAATCATGAACACTGAAGCTTTCTTT. This translates into CASSRGTGRIMNTEAFF. The whole variable domain, filled in from reference TRBV5-1 and TRBJ1-1, reads KAGVTQTPRYLIKTRGQQVTLSCSPISGHRSVSWYQQTPGQGLQFLFEYFSETQRNKGNFPGRFSGRQFSNSRSEMNVSTLELGDSALYLCASSRGTGRIMNTEAFFGQGTRLTVV.

V gene TRBV20-1 combines with J gene TRBJ1-2; TRBD1 matches 9 bases. The V gene end was trimmed by 6 bases and the J gene end by 1 base; junction bases not matched to a gene: 3. Germline V gene sequence: CDR1 DFQATT, CDR2 SNEGSKA (reference sequence). The CDR3 contains 13 residues. The CDR3 region is CSATGGLNYGYTF. The DNA of the CDR3 is TGCAGTGCCACAGGGGGCCTTAACTATGGCTACACCTTC.

This clonotype was observed many times. The V and J genes are TRBV27 and TRBJ1-4; D might be TRBD1 (5 bases). Trimming shortened V by 0 bases and J by 10 bases, and 9 bases separated the two germline ends. The CDR3 has 13 amino acids. Germline-derived CDR1 and CDR2 are MNHEY and SMNVEV (reference sequence). CDR3 DNA sequence: TGTGCCAGCAGTTTATCCGGGGCTAGAAAACTGTTTTTT. As protein: CASSLSGARKLFF. The full variable domain, its missing parts supplied by reference TRBV27 and TRBJ1-4, is EAQVTQNPRYLITVTGKKLTVTCSQNMNHEYMSWYRQDPGLGLRQIYYSMNVEVTDKGDVPEGYKVSRKEKRNFPLILESPSPNQTSLYFCASSLSGARKLFFGSGTQLSVL.

This clonotype was detected a few times. V usage is TRBV24-1 and J usage is TRBJ2-1, with no clear D. Trimming took off 6 bases at V and 0 bases at J, with 17 bases between the two ends. The CDR3 runs to 17 residues. Germline values: CDR1 KGHDR, CDR2 SFDVKD. The CDR3 nucleotides are TGTGCCACCAGTAGGGCCGGTTTCCAGCACTCCTACAATGAGCAGTTCTTC. Translating it yields CATSRAGFQHSYNEQFF.

This clonotype was recorded many times. The CDR3 sequence: CSVDPGTGDWNEQFF. As DNA, the CDR3 is TGCAGCGTTGACCCCGGGACAGGGGACTGGAATGAGCAGTTCTTC. J is TRBJ2-1 and V is TRBV29-1; 10 bases map to TRBD1. Germline CDR1 and CDR2: SQVTM and ANQGSEA. The CDR3 sequence is 15 residues long. The trim removed 3 bases at V and 7 bases at J, leaving 9 bases unmatched.

On this clonotype itself: At one of its ends the junction is not consistent with the germline gene, which may arise from a read error. V and J are TRBV4-1 and TRBJ2-1; D might be TRBD2 (5 bases). From germline, CDR1 is MGHRA and CDR2 YSYEKL. The CDR3 extends over 21 amino acids. CDR3 DNA: TGCGCCGGCAGCCAAGGTGATATATGGTCTATAGCGAGACGGGGATACAATGAGCAGTTCTTC. The encoded protein is CAGSQGDIWSIARRGYNEQFF.

In nucleotides, the CDR3 is TGCGCCAGCACTTCCTTTAAGAGCAGCGCGACAACCTACAATGAGCAGTTCTTC. It is translated as CASTSFKSSATTYNEQFF. The chain is built from TRBV5-1 and TRBJ2-1; no clear D gene. Germline CDR1 and CDR2: SGHRS and YFSETQ. The CDR3 runs 18 residues. V was trimmed by 6 bases and J by 2 bases, leaving 24 bases between them.

This clonotype was counted at least ten times. Here the CDR3 reads CSAPLFNGNEQFF. CDR3 DNA: TGCAGTGCTCCTCTTTTTAACGGCAATGAGCAGTTCTTC. The rearrangement uses TRBV20-1 and TRBJ2-1; D not certain. The CDR3 extends over 13 amino acids. Germline values: CDR1 DFQATT, CDR2 SNEGSKA (reference sequence). V gave up 5 bases and J gave up 6 bases, with 14 bases separating them.

The chain combines TRBV7-2 with TRBJ2-5; D may be TRBD2 (5 bases). CDR3 length equals 12 residues. The ends were cut back, 5 bases at V and 7 bases at J, with 11 bases in the middle. Germline-derived CDR1 and CDR2 are SGHTA and FQGNSA. The CDR3 here is CASSPVAGTQYF. Written as DNA, the CDR3 is TGTGCCAGCAGCCCGGTCGCGGGGACCCAGTACTTC.

There are a few counts of this clonotype. The chain joins TRBV12-3 or TRBV12-4 to TRBJ2-7; 10 nucleotides match TRBD2. The V segment lost 5 bases and the J segment 4 bases; nucleotides outside the gene matches: 8. The CDR3 has 15 residues. DNA of the CDR3: TGTGCCAGCAGTGGTAGCGGGAGGAATACTTACGAGCAGTACTTC. Translating it yields CASSGSGRNTYEQYF.

The sample holds a few counts of this clonotype. This chain joins TRBV4-1 and TRBJ2-2; 8 nucleotides align to TRBD1. CDR1 is MGHRA and CDR2 is YSYEKL in the germline V gene. There are 14 residues in the CDR3. V gave up 3 bases and J gave up 5 bases; unmatched junction bases: 2. The CDR3 DNA reads as TGCGCCAGCAGCCAGAGGACAGGGACCGGGGAGCTGTTTTTT. This gives the protein CASSQRTGTGELFF.

Ten or more counts support this clonotype. The rearrangement links TRBV6-2 or TRBV6-3 to TRBJ1-4; TRBD1 aligns across 8 bases. With V trimmed by 4 bases and J by 7 bases, 5 bases remained unmatched. The CDR3 runs 14 residues. The germline V gene has CDR1 MNHEY and CDR2 SVGEGT. DNA for the CDR3: TGTGCCAGCAGTTCCGGACAGGGCGGTGAAAAACTGTTTTTT. This gives the protein CASSSGQGGEKLFF.

This clonotype was seen repeatedly, ten times or more. This sequence joins TRBV12-3 or TRBV12-4 and TRBJ2-7; 10 bases fit TRBD1. This CDR3 region has 16 residues. The V and J ends lost 4 bases and 6 bases, in that order; junction bases with no gene match: 12. The CDR3 reads CASSSYPGQGLTEQYF. The CDR3 DNA is TGTGCCAGCAGTTCATACCCGGGACAGGGGCTAACCGAGCAGTACTTC.

This clonotype turned up a few times. This chain links TRBV7-8 with TRBJ1-5; a weak D match, TRBD1 (6 bases). This CDR3 region has 15 residues. In germline, CDR1 is SGHVS, CDR2 FQNEAQ. V lost 4 bases to trimming and J lost 2 bases, with 12 bases between them. CDR3 sequence: CASSSIRGGNQPQHF. The CDR3 DNA sequence: TGTGCCAGCAGCTCCATCAGGGGCGGCAATCAGCCCCAGCATTTT.

This clonotype was counted only a few times. The V call is TRBV7-9, the J call TRBJ1-4; D unresolved. The germline gives CDR1 SEHNR, CDR2 FQNEAQ (reference sequence). Trimming cost V 2 bases and J 1 base, with 11 bases left between them. CDR3 length equals 16 residues. In nucleotides, the CDR3 is TGTGCCAGCAGCTTATCTCCGCCGCTAACTAATGAAAAACTGTTTTTT. Its translation: CASSLSPPLTNEKLFF.

The CDR3 loop is CSARGPRVYSGNTIYF. CDR3 nucleotide sequence: TGCAGTGCAAGGGGCCCACGCGTTTACTCTGGAAACACCATATATTTT. This chain links TRBV20-1 with TRBJ1-3, with D possibly TRBD1 on 5 matching bases. CDR1 DFQATT and CDR2 SNEGSKA come from the germline V gene (reference sequence). The CDR3 sequence is 16 residues long. V dropped 6 bases and J dropped 0 bases, with 18 bases sitting between them.

This sequence joins TRBV9 and TRBJ1-3, with 10 bases matching TRBD1. This CDR3 comprises 19 residues. Unmatched junction bases numbered 10, after V lost 1 base and J lost 0 bases. CDR1 and CDR2 (germline): SGDLS, YYNGEE. The CDR3 region has the DNA TGTGCCAGCAGCGTACGGGGGACAGGGGAGGTTAGCTCTGGAAACACCATATATTTT. Its translation: CASSVRGTGEVSSGNTIYF.

The table lists this clonotype with many counts. V is TRBV4-3 and J is TRBJ2-7, with 7 bases fitting TRBD2. V shed 4 bases and J 4 bases; nucleotides not matched to a gene: 10. CDR3 length: 15 amino acids. Germline CDR1 and CDR2: LGHNA and YSLEER. The DNA for the CDR3 is TGCGCCAGCAGCCCCTCCACGGGAGGTCTATACGAGCAGTACTTC. This encodes CASSPSTGGLYEQYF.

The V call is TRBV12-3 or TRBV12-4, the J call TRBJ1-2; D uncertain. The CDR3 covers 11 residues. The V end was cut by 6 bases, the J end by 8 bases, with 10 bases between. The CDR3 here is CASSELGGYTF. CDR3 bases: TGTGCCAGCAGCGAACTAGGCGGCTACACCTTC.

A few counts support this clonotype. The chain couples TRBV12-3 or TRBV12-4 to TRBJ2-3; 9 positions agree with TRBD2. Unmatched junction bases numbered 13, after V lost 7 bases and J lost 2 bases. The CDR3 sequence is 17 residues long. The CDR3 DNA sequence: TGTGCCAGCACCCTGATGGTAGCGGGGGCCCTCACAGATACGCAGTATTTT. Protein product: CASTLMVAGALTDTQYF.